This T cell receptor beta chain was documented in a study of shared clonotypes between healthy human individuals. The input for sorted-subset replicate PCRs was around 210 ng DNA, some 28,000 T cell genomes. TCRdb's table, derived via immunoSEQ multiplex PCR, lists solely in-frame clones and lacks some. This repertoire shows roughly 110,000 clones, about 70% found once; its top ten account for 20% to 25%. V gave up 2 bases and J gave up 0 bases; unmatched junction bases: 9. There are 17 residues in the CDR3. The germline V gene encodes CDR1 MNHNS and CDR2 SASEGT. Sequencing was carried out using memory CD8+ T cells sorted from blood. The subset was: CD45RO+ cells pooled with CCR7-negative TemRA cells. The sequence came from a woman aged 30 to 39 in good health. V gene TRBV6-1 combines with J gene TRBJ1-1; 7 nucleotides agree with TRBD1. The CDR3 region is CASSEFWDRFMNTEAFF. As DNA, the CDR3 is TGTGCCAGCAGTGAATTTTGGGACAGATTCATGAACACTGAAGCTTTCTTT.